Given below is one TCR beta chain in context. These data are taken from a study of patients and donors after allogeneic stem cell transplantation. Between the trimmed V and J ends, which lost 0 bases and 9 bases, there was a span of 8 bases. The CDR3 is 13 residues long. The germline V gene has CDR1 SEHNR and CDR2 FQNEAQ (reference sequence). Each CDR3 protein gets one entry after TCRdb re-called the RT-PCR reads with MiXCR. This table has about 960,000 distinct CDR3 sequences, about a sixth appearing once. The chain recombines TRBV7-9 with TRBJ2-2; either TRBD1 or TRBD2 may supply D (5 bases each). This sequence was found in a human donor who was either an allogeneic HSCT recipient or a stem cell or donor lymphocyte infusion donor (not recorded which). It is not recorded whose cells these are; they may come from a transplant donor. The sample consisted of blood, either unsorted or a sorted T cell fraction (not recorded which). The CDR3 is CASSLASGRELFF. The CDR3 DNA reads TGTGCCAGCAGCTTAGCCTCGGGACGGGAGCTGTTTTTT.